What follows are 30 T cell receptor beta chains derived from one specimen sequenced in a study of blood T cell repertoires in COVID-19. Using immunoSEQ multiplex PCR, the repertoire was profiled, and TCRdb retains in-frame clones only, with some absent. The sample contains about 170,000 clones, about 86% of which appear only once. The source material was peripheral blood. These receptors were taken from a human donor with acute or convalescent COVID-19. The donor label of this sample is uncertain.

V gene TRBV6-6 combines with J gene TRBJ2-7, with 11 positions matching TRBD1. This CDR3 spans 14 amino acids. Germline V gene sequence: CDR1 MNHNY, CDR2 SVGAGI (reference sequence). The J segment lost 6 bases and the V segment lost 6 bases, leaving 7 bases of the junction unmatched. The DNA of the CDR3 is TGTGCCAGCAGGGGTGGACAGGGGGCGGGCGAGCAGTACTTC. Protein product: CASRGGQGAGEQYF.

The DNA of the CDR3 is TGTGCCAGCAGCCAAGTTGGGCCCGAAGAGCAGTACTTC. Translated, it gives CASSQVGPEEQYF. The V call is TRBV3-1 (or the pseudogene TRBV3-2), the J call TRBJ2-7; D remains unclear. This CDR3 is built from 13 residues. Germline-derived CDR1 and CDR2 are LGHDT and YNNKEL (reference sequence). V was cut by 1 base and J by 7 bases, with 11 bases left in between.

The V call is TRBV3-1 (or the pseudogene TRBV3-2), the J call TRBJ2-5; maybe TRBD2 (5 bases). Germline assignment: CDR1 LGHDT and CDR2 YNNKEL (reference sequence). The CDR3 covers 14 residues. Trimming took 0 bases from V and 2 from J, leaving 7 bases between them. In DNA, the CDR3 is TGTGCCAGCAGCCAAGACCTAGCTCAAGAGACCCAGTACTTC. Its protein is CASSQDLAQETQYF.

J is TRBJ1-2 and V is TRBV4-2; TRBD1 is a possible D gene (6 bases). Germline CDR1 reads LGHNA; CDR2 reads YNFKEQ. This CDR3 contains 15 residues. The V end was cut by 0 bases, the J end by 2 bases, with 10 bases between. The CDR3, as DNA: TGTGCCAGCAGCCAAGATGGGGGCAGAAACTATGGCTACACCTTC. This codes for CASSQDGGRNYGYTF.

The chain carries TRBV5-1 and TRBJ2-5; TRBD2 might be the D (5 bases). The V gene's germline CDR1 is SGHRS and CDR2 YFSETQ. The CDR3 sequence is 14 residues long. V was trimmed by 0 bases and J by 6 bases, leaving 12 bases between them. The CDR3 DNA reads as TGCGCCAGCAGCTTGGATCCAGCCGGGAAGACCCAGTACTTC. Its translation: CASSLDPAGKTQYF.

The chain joins TRBV9 to TRBJ2-1; weak D call: TRBD2 (7 bases). Between the trimmed V and J ends, which lost 6 bases and 7 bases, there was a span of 20 bases. Per the germline V gene, CDR1 is SGDLS and CDR2 is YYNGEE. CDR3 length: 15 amino acids. The CDR3 sequence: CASITGGRMGNEQFF. DNA of the CDR3: TGTGCCAGCATCACGGGGGGCAGGATGGGGAATGAGCAGTTCTTC.

The J gene is TRBJ1-1, the V gene TRBV6-5; TRBD1 agrees at 9 bases. Trimming removed 6 bases from V and 5 bases from J; junction bases left unmatched: 10. Germline loops: CDR1 MNHEY, CDR2 SVGAGI. The CDR3 contains 15 residues. CDR3 sequence: CASRDPGQGNTEAFF. The CDR3 bases are TGTGCCAGCAGGGACCCGGGACAGGGTAATACTGAAGCTTTCTTT.

The rearrangement links TRBV6-5 to TRBJ2-4, with 8 bases aligning to TRBD1. The CDR3 covers 16 residues. With 0 bases clipped from V and 7 bases from J, the junction kept 8 bases outside the gene matches. Germline values: CDR1 MNHEY, CDR2 SVGAGI. The CDR3: CASSYSSAGGTNIQYF. The CDR3 DNA reads TGTGCCAGCAGTTACTCGTCGGCAGGGGGCACGAACATTCAGTACTTC.

V usage is TRBV5-1 and J usage is TRBJ2-1, with D unclear. The germline gives CDR1 SGHRS, CDR2 YFSETQ. The CDR3 sequence is 13 residues long. V shed 7 bases and J shed 6 bases, with 14 bases lying between them. The CDR3 protein is CASADGPGNEQFF. The CDR3 DNA reads TGCGCCAGCGCCGATGGTCCCGGCAATGAGCAGTTCTTC.

The chain joins TRBV30 to TRBJ1-3; TRBD1 agrees at 10 bases. Germline V gene lookup returns CDR1 GTSNPN and CDR2 SVGIG (reference sequence). V was pared by 8 bases and J by 2 bases, with 6 bases of the junction left unmatched. The CDR3 consists of 14 residues. CDR3 loop: CALRDRGTGNTIYF. CDR3 sequence (DNA): TGTGCCCTCCGGGACAGGGGAACTGGAAACACCATATATTTT.

In the case of this clone: Other nucleotide sequences from this sample produce the same CDR3. This rearrangement joins TRBV5-5 to TRBJ1-6, with a weak D call TRBD1 (5 bases). The CDR3 length is 14 residues. The V gene lost 2 bases and the J gene lost 7 bases, with 10 bases spanning the gap. Germline V gene data show CDR1 as SGHKS and CDR2 as YYEKEE (reference sequence). The CDR3 DNA reads TGTGCCAGCAGCTTACCACAGGCGAATTCACCCCTCCACTTT. This sequence encodes CASSLPQANSPLHF.

This chain joins TRBV28 and TRBJ2-1; possibly TRBD2 for D (6 bases). Trimming removed 4 bases at V and 7 bases at J, with 17 bases between. The CDR3 is 15 amino acids. The germline CDR1 and CDR2 sequences are MDHEN and SYDVKM. CDR3 nucleotide sequence: TGTGCCAGCAGTTCGATTTGGGGGGTTCGAAATGAGCAGTTCTTC. Protein: CASSSIWGVRNEQFF.

Only a few counts were recorded for this clone. This chain joins TRBV10-3 and TRBJ2-7, with TRBD1 identical over 8 bases. The V and J ends lost 0 bases and 5 bases, in that order; junction bases with no gene match: 6. CDR1 is ENHRY, CDR2 SYGVKD, per germline. This CDR3 comprises 15 residues. CDR3 residues: CAISESTDRAHEQYF. CDR3 DNA sequence: TGTGCCATCAGTGAGTCAACGGACAGGGCGCACGAGCAGTACTTC.

The V call is TRBV30, the J call TRBJ1-5; D perhaps matches TRBD1 (5 bases). Trimming cost V 4 bases and J 0 bases, with 7 bases left between them. The germline V gene encodes CDR1 GTSNPN and CDR2 SVGIG (reference sequence). The length of the CDR3 is 13 residues. CDR3 amino acids: CAWTGLSNQPQHF. CDR3 sequence (DNA): TGTGCCTGGACAGGGCTTAGCAATCAGCCCCAGCATTTT.

The chain couples TRBV19 to TRBJ1-5; tentative D call: TRBD1 (6 bases). Trimming stripped 7 bases from V and 4 bases from J, with 11 bases between. Germline V gene sequence: CDR1 LNHDA, CDR2 SQIVND (reference sequence). The CDR3 sequence is 13 residues long. The CDR3 reads CASTKQGNQPQHF. CDR3 DNA: TGTGCCAGTACCAAACAGGGAAATCAGCCCCAGCATTTT.

This clone turned up a few times. The chain joins TRBV18 to TRBJ2-7; no clear D gene. The length of the CDR3 is 12 residues. CDR1 is KGHSH, CDR2 LQKENI, per germline. Trimming shortened V by 6 bases and J by 0 bases, and 6 bases separated the two germline ends. Here the CDR3 DNA reads TGTGCCAGCTCCCTCAGCTCCTACGAGCAGTACTTC. Protein sequence: CASSLSSYEQYF.

J is TRBJ2-7 and V is TRBV27, with 8 bases that match TRBD1. This CDR3 has 14 amino acids. Germline trimming cut 5 bases from V and 5 bases from J; bases unmatched to any gene: 8. Looked up from germline, CDR1 is MNHEY and CDR2 is SMNVEV (reference sequence). CDR3 amino acids: CASSTGQGFNEQYF. The CDR3 DNA reads TGTGCCAGCAGTACCGGACAGGGATTCAACGAGCAGTACTTC.

The chain employs TRBV4-1 and TRBJ2-7; weak D call: TRBD2 (7 bases). Germline loops: CDR1 MGHRA, CDR2 YSYEKL. CDR3 size: 17 residues. Trimming shortened V by 0 bases and J by 3 bases, and 18 bases separated the two germline ends. The CDR3 DNA sequence: TGCGCCAGCAGCCAAGATCGGTTGGGGGGGGCCCTCTACGAGCAGTACTTC. Encoded protein: CASSQDRLGGALYEQYF.

This chain uses TRBV12-5 with TRBJ2-5; 11 bases are a match to TRBD1. J was trimmed by 4 bases and V by 6 bases; bases with no gene match: 13. Germline values: CDR1 LGHNT, CDR2 FRNRAP. The CDR3 consists of 17 residues. CDR3 bases: TGTGCTAGTGGCCCCGAAGGGACAGGGGGATTGGGAGAGACCCAGTACTTC. Its protein product is CASGPEGTGGLGETQYF.

The V call is TRBV29-1, the J call TRBJ2-3; D possibly corresponds to TRBD2 (6 bases). The CDR3 consists of 16 residues. V gave up 5 bases and J gave up 0 bases, with 18 bases separating them. The germline V gene has CDR1 SQVTM and CDR2 ANQGSEA. The DNA of the CDR3 is TGCAGCGTTCAAGGGGCAGAACGGGGGAGCACAGATACGCAGTATTTT. This sequence encodes CSVQGAERGSTDTQYF.

This chain joins TRBV6-5 and TRBJ2-2; D might be TRBD1 (6 bases). The CDR3 is 14 residues long. V gave up 8 bases and J gave up 10 bases, with 20 bases separating them. Germline lookup yields CDR1 MNHEY and CDR2 SVGAGI. The CDR3 spells CASHKQGTREELFF. CDR3 DNA: TGTGCCAGCCATAAACAGGGTACCCGTGAGGAGCTGTTTTTT.

J is TRBJ1-4 and V is TRBV28; D might be TRBD1 (6 bases). V was cut by 7 bases and J by 0 bases, with 9 bases left in between. In germline, CDR1 is MDHEN, CDR2 SYDVKM. This CDR3 is 14 amino acids long. CDR3: CASKTGTTNEKLFF. The DNA for the CDR3 is TGTGCCAGCAAGACAGGAACAACTAATGAAAAACTGTTTTTT.

The rearrangement joins TRBV5-1 to TRBJ1-1, with 7 bases that match TRBD1. CDR3 length: 14 residues. V was pared by 4 bases and J by 0 bases, with 3 bases of the junction left unmatched. From germline, CDR1 is SGHRS and CDR2 YFSETQ. The CDR3 loop reads CASSQGQMNTEAFF. The CDR3 DNA sequence: TGCGCCAGCAGCCAGGGACAGATGAACACTGAAGCTTTCTTT.

This chain connects TRBV18 to TRBJ2-3; tentatively, D is TRBD1 (5 bases). This CDR3 has 12 residues. The V gene lost 2 bases and the J gene lost 9 bases, with 9 bases spanning the gap. Germline CDR1 and CDR2: KGHSH and LQKENI. The CDR3 nucleotides read TGTGCCAGCTCACCAGAACGACAGACGCAGTATTTT. This translates into CASSPERQTQYF. The full variable domain, rest sourced from reference TRBV18 and TRBJ2-3, is NAGVMQNPRHLVRRRGQEARLRCSPMKGHSHVYWYRQLPEEGLKFMVYLQKENIIDESGMPKERFSAEFPKEGPSILRIQQVVRGDSAAYFCASSPERQTQYFGPGTRLTVL.

This chain links TRBV14 with TRBJ1-6; tentatively, D is TRBD1 (5 bases). Trimming removed 3 bases at V and 9 bases at J, with 18 bases between. This CDR3 has 16 amino acids. Germline CDR1 is SGHDN and CDR2 is FVKESK. CDR3 loop: CASSQGRGKTFSPLHF. In DNA form, the CDR3 reads TGTGCCAGCAGCCAGGGTCGGGGGAAGACGTTTTCACCCCTCCACTTT. Supplemented by reference TRBV14 and TRBJ1-6, the full variable domain reads EAGVTQFPSHSVIEKGQTVTLRCDPISGHDNLYWYRRVMGKEIKFLLHFVKESKQDESGMPNNRFLAERTGGTYSTLKVQPAELEDSGVYFCASSQGRGKTFSPLHFGNGTRLTVT.

This CDR3 is CASSSGQLNTEAFF. CDR3 in DNA: TGTGCCAGCAGCTCGGGACAGTTGAACACTGAAGCTTTCTTT. The genes are TRBV28 and TRBJ1-1, with TRBD1 identical over 7 bases. CDR3 length: 14 amino acids. From germline, CDR1 is MDHEN and CDR2 SYDVKM. The V and J ends lost 6 bases and 0 bases, in that order; junction bases with no gene match: 4.

The rearrangement joins TRBV5-1 to TRBJ2-2; 8 nucleotides line up with TRBD2. Germline lookup yields CDR1 SGHRS and CDR2 YFSETQ. Germline trimming cut 7 bases from V and 6 bases from J; bases unmatched to any gene: 11. This CDR3 is built from 15 residues. The CDR3 nucleotides are TGCGCCAGCTTAGGCGGGCTAGCGGGTTCCGGGGAGCTGTTTTTT. This encodes CASLGGLAGSGELFF.

CDR3 amino acids: CASSGGQGNWDEQYF. DNA for the CDR3: TGTGCCAGCAGCGGTGGACAGGGAAACTGGGACGAGCAGTACTTC. The chain combines TRBV9 with TRBJ2-7, with TRBD1 matching over 8 bases. Germline CDR1 SGDLS, CDR2 YYNGEE. The CDR3 loop spans 15 amino acids. J lost 5 bases, V lost 3 bases, and 10 bases had no gene match.

This chain joins TRBV7-3 and TRBJ2-3; 7 bases fit TRBD2. Germline V gene data show CDR1 as SGHTA and CDR2 as FQGTGA. The CDR3 contains 14 residues. The V segment lost 6 bases and the J segment 2 bases; nucleotides outside the gene matches: 5. The CDR3 DNA reads as TGTGCCAGCAGACGGACTAGAGACACAGATACGCAGTATTTT. Protein product: CASRRTRDTDTQYF.

J is TRBJ2-5 and V is TRBV19, with D possibly TRBD2 on 5 matching bases. Per the germline V gene, CDR1 is LNHDA and CDR2 is SQIVND (reference sequence). The ends were cut back, 6 bases at V and 5 bases at J, with 13 bases in the middle. The CDR3 extends over 13 amino acids. This CDR3 reads CASRRVGVETQYF. The CDR3 bases are TGTGCCAGTAGGAGGGTCGGTGTGGAGACCCAGTACTTC.